This T cell receptor (beta chain) was identified in a study of blood T cell repertoires in COVID-19. Looking at the study overall: Spain, Italy and the United States supplied samples that represented acute and convalescent COVID-19. T cells, B-cell-depleted T cells, or PBMCs supplied cDNA or gDNA.

This table comes from immunoSEQ multiplex PCR, and its TCRdb copy is limited to in-frame clones, with some not included. The sample holds 200,000 to 250,000 clones, about 91% seen once. V trimming: 0 bases; J trimming: 3 bases; junction bases outside the gene matches: 4. Per germline, CDR1 LGHNA and CDR2 YNFKEQ. The CDR3 is 15 amino acids. This sequence was found in a woman between 25 and 40 years old with COVID-19, enrolled during active disease. Sequencing was done on a sample of peripheral blood. The gene calls are TRBV4-2 and TRBJ1-1, with 7 bases fitting TRBD1. The CDR3 protein is CASSQETGLDTEAFF. Here the CDR3 DNA reads TGTGCCAGCAGCCAAGAGACAGGGTTAGACACTGAAGCTTTCTTT.